A single sample gave rise to the 22 T cell receptor beta chains below, sequenced in a study of ipilimumab plus nivolumab after autologous stem cell transplantation. Data came from immunoSEQ multiplex PCR; TCRdb stores just in-frame clones and leaves some out. This sample carries about 40,000 clones, around 93% of them seen once, and the ten largest clones take under 0.95%. The sequences come from PBMCs, collected in a trial of ipilimumab plus nivolumab as post-transplant consolidation. The receptors stem from a male donor with multiple myeloma.

The rearrangement uses TRBV5-1 and TRBJ2-3; D possibly corresponds to TRBD1 (6 bases). The length of the CDR3 is 14 residues. CDR1 is SGHRS and CDR2 is YFSETQ in the germline V gene. The ends were cut back, 3 bases at V and 2 bases at J, with 10 bases in the middle. The CDR3 spells CASSSGQPTDTQYF. The CDR3 coding sequence is TGCGCCAGCAGCTCTGGACAGCCCACAGATACGCAGTATTTT. Using reference TRBV5-1 and TRBJ2-3 for the parts outside the CDR3, the full variable domain is KAGVTQTPRYLIKTRGQQVTLSCSPISGHRSVSWYQQTPGQGLQFLFEYFSETQRNKGNFPGRFSGRQFSNSRSEMNVSTLELGDSALYLCASSSGQPTDTQYFGPGTRLTVL.

V gene TRBV4-3 combines with J gene TRBJ2-3; the D gene could be TRBD1 or TRBD2 (6 bases each). The CDR3 spans 16 residues. Per the germline V gene, CDR1 is LGHNA and CDR2 is YSLEER. V dropped 4 bases and J dropped 0 bases, with 14 bases sitting between them. The CDR3 DNA follows: TGCGCCAGCAGCCGGGGGGCGCAGGGGAGCACAGATACGCAGTATTTT. It is translated as CASSRGAQGSTDTQYF.

The chain uses TRBV18 and TRBJ1-5, with 7 nucleotides matching TRBD1. This CDR3 is built from 17 residues. V shed 1 base and J 2 bases; nucleotides not matched to a gene: 8. Looked up from germline, CDR1 is KGHSH and CDR2 is LQKENI. CDR3 DNA sequence: TGTGCCAGCTCACCACGGAGACAGGGTTCCGGCAATCAGCCCCAGCATTTT. Amino acids: CASSPRRQGSGNQPQHF.

This clone occurred once. The J gene is TRBJ2-1, the V gene TRBV7-2, with 12 bases fitting TRBD2. CDR3 length equals 16 residues. Germline V gives CDR1 SGHTA, CDR2 FQGNSA. Trimming took 1 base from V and 6 from J; bases not matched to a gene: 4. This chain's CDR3 is CASSLVGTSGPNEQFF. CDR3 in DNA: TGTGCCAGCAGCTTAGTGGGGACTAGCGGGCCCAATGAGCAGTTCTTC. The full variable domain, rest sourced from reference TRBV7-2 and TRBJ2-1, is GAGVSQSPSNKVTEKGKDVELRCDPISGHTALYWYRQSLGQGLEFLIYFQGNSAPDKSGLPSDRFSAERTGGSVSTLTIQRTQQEDSAVYLCASSLVGTSGPNEQFFGPGTRLTVL.

The chain employs TRBV5-4 and TRBJ2-3; no definite D call. V dropped 1 base and J dropped 0 bases, with 3 bases sitting between them. Germline CDR1 is SGHNT and CDR2 is YYREEE (reference sequence). There are 13 residues in the CDR3. The CDR3 here is CASSLSSTDTQYF. As DNA, the CDR3 is TGTGCCAGCAGCTTGAGTAGCACAGATACGCAGTATTTT.

CDR3: CASSHRVTDTQYF. Written as DNA, the CDR3 is TGCGCCAGCAGCCACCGGGTTACAGATACGCAGTATTTT. The chain links TRBV4-3 to TRBJ2-3; no reliable D call. Germline V gene data show CDR1 as LGHNA and CDR2 as YSLEER. Trimming cost V 3 bases and J 3 bases, with 7 bases left between them. CDR3 length equals 13 residues.

The chain links TRBV18 to TRBJ2-7; D remains ambiguous. The germline V and J ends were trimmed by 0 bases and 6 bases, with 6 bases remaining between them. The CDR3 sequence is 12 residues long. Per the germline V gene, CDR1 is KGHSH and CDR2 is LQKENI. The CDR3 coding sequence is TGTGCCAGCTCACCACCGAAGGGCGAGCAGTACTTC. Amino acid sequence: CASSPPKGEQYF.

The rearrangement links TRBV30 to TRBJ2-2; no reliable D call. The V gene's germline CDR1 is GTSNPN and CDR2 SVGIG (reference sequence). Trimming removed 7 bases at V and 5 bases at J, with 14 bases between. The CDR3 has 13 amino acids. CDR3 bases: TGTGCCTCCCGACAAACACGGACCGGGGAGCTGTTTTTT. This sequence encodes CASRQTRTGELFF.

The gene calls are TRBV7-9 and TRBJ2-1; 10 nucleotides match TRBD2. From germline, CDR1 is SEHNR and CDR2 FQNEAQ (reference sequence). V gave up 2 bases and J gave up 3 bases; unmatched junction bases: 4. This CDR3 is built from 16 residues. CDR3 protein: CASSLFRTSGYNEQFF. The CDR3 coding sequence is TGTGCCAGCAGCTTATTCCGGACTAGCGGCTACAATGAGCAGTTCTTC.

The gene calls are TRBV27 and TRBJ2-1; a possible D gene is TRBD2 (6 bases). The CDR3 totals 15 residues. Trimming shortened V by 5 bases and J by 4 bases, and 15 bases separated the two germline ends. Germline assignment: CDR1 MNHEY and CDR2 SMNVEV (reference sequence). The CDR3 spells CASSLKRARYNEQFF. The DNA for the CDR3 is TGTGCCAGCAGTCTCAAGCGGGCTAGGTACAATGAGCAGTTCTTC.

The gene calls are TRBV5-6 and TRBJ2-3; TRBD1 matches 10 bases. This CDR3 comprises 16 residues. The germline V gene has CDR1 SGHDT and CDR2 YYEEEE. After removal of 6 bases from V and 2 bases from J, the junction contained 9 bases not matched to a gene. CDR3 in amino acids: CASTFLGTGDTDTQYF. The DNA for the CDR3 is TGTGCCAGCACTTTCCTCGGGACAGGGGACACAGATACGCAGTATTTT.

CDR3 nucleotide sequence: TGTGCCAGCTCACCATTTGTCCCCTACTCTGGAAACACCATATATTTT. Its protein is CASSPFVPYSGNTIYF. This chain connects TRBV18 to TRBJ1-3; D is undetermined. The CDR3 length is 16 residues. The V gene's germline CDR1 is KGHSH and CDR2 LQKENI. The V end lost 2 bases, the J end lost 0 bases, and 11 bases lay between the germline ends. The full variable domain, completed using reference TRBV18 and TRBJ1-3, is NAGVMQNPRHLVRRRGQEARLRCSPMKGHSHVYWYRQLPEEGLKFMVYLQKENIIDESGMPKERFSAEFPKEGPSILRIQQVVRGDSAAYFCASSPFVPYSGNTIYFGEGSWLTVV.

The genes are TRBV27 and TRBJ1-6; 7 bases line up with TRBD1. Germline CDR1 reads MNHEY; CDR2 reads SMNVEV (reference sequence). There are 14 residues in the CDR3. V was pared by 6 bases and J by 10 bases, with 9 bases of the junction left unmatched. The CDR3 loop reads CASSYTGERSPLHF. The CDR3 bases are TGTGCCAGCAGCTACACAGGGGAGAGGTCACCCCTCCACTTT.

This sequence joins TRBV2 and TRBJ2-5, with TRBD1 as a possible D gene (5 bases). Between the trimmed V and J ends, which lost 7 bases and 3 bases, there was a span of 9 bases. Germline CDR1 and CDR2: SNHLY and FYNNEI. This CDR3 is built from 12 residues. The CDR3 reads CASIAREETQYF. Here the CDR3 DNA reads TGTGCCAGCATCGCCAGGGAAGAGACCCAGTACTTC.

V gene TRBV6-6 combines with J gene TRBJ1-4; D gene unclear. Germline CDR1 MNHNY, CDR2 SVGAGI (reference sequence). V lost 2 bases and J 7 bases, leaving 11 bases between the germline ends. The CDR3 totals 14 residues. The DNA for the CDR3 is TGTGCCAGCAGTTACGACGGCCGAGGTGAAAAACTGTTTTTT. Protein sequence: CASSYDGRGEKLFF.

V gene TRBV30 combines with J gene TRBJ2-3; D might be TRBD1 (6 bases). The CDR3 covers 14 residues. CDR1 and CDR2 from the germline V gene are GTSNPN and SVGIG (reference sequence). V lost 4 bases to trimming and J lost 0 bases, with 11 bases between them. The CDR3 DNA is TGTGCCTGGACCAGGGGAAGGAGCACAGATACGCAGTATTTT. This encodes CAWTRGRSTDTQYF. The full variable domain, with the rest looked up from reference TRBV30 and TRBJ2-3, is SQTIHQWPATLVQPVGSPLSLECTVEGTSNPNLYWYRQAAGRGLQLLFYSVGIGQISSEVPQNLSASRPQDRQFILSSKKLLLSDSGFYLCAWTRGRSTDTQYFGPGTRLTVL.

This chain connects TRBV14 to TRBJ2-3; possible D gene TRBD1, 5 bases. Trimming cost V 0 bases and J 8 bases, with 15 bases left between them. This CDR3 is built from 15 residues. CDR1 is SGHDN, CDR2 FVKESK, per germline. CDR3 nucleotides: TGTGCCAGCAGCCAAGATCCCAGCAGGGCTACTACGCAGTATTTT. Protein: CASSQDPSRATTQYF.

This clone was counted a single time. This chain joins TRBV4-3 and TRBJ1-2; 8 bases map to TRBD1. The V segment lost 1 base and the J segment 4 bases; nucleotides outside the gene matches: 11. The CDR3 is made up of 17 amino acids. Germline V gene data show CDR1 as LGHNA and CDR2 as YSLEER. Here the CDR3 reads CASSQVLLTQGAYGYTF. The DNA for the CDR3 is TGCGCCAGCAGCCAAGTTCTTCTAACTCAGGGGGCCTATGGCTACACCTTC.

This clone was seen once. The V gene is TRBV11-2, the J gene TRBJ2-1; 11 bases match TRBD2. The CDR3 covers 15 residues. J lost 4 bases, V lost 1 base, and 0 bases had no gene match. Germline lookup yields CDR1 SGHAT and CDR2 FQNNGV. The CDR3 here is CASSLVAGGYNEQFF. CDR3 DNA: TGTGCCAGCAGCTTAGTAGCGGGAGGGTACAATGAGCAGTTCTTC. The full variable domain, its missing parts supplied by reference TRBV11-2 and TRBJ2-1, is EAGVAQSPRYKIIEKRQSVAFWCNPISGHATLYWYQQILGQGPKLLIQFQNNGVVDDSQLPKDRFSAERLKGVDSTLKIQPAKLEDSAVYLCASSLVAGGYNEQFFGPGTRLTVL.

The CDR3 nucleotides are TGTGCCAGCAGCTTATACTACGAGCAGTACTTC. Protein product: CASSLYYEQYF. This chain links TRBV11-2 with TRBJ2-7; D ambiguous. V gave up 2 bases and J gave up 3 bases, with 2 bases separating them. This CDR3 region has 11 residues. CDR1 SGHAT and CDR2 FQNNGV come from the germline V gene.

The chain employs TRBV12-5 and TRBJ1-2; 7 bases align to TRBD1. CDR3 length: 14 amino acids. The V and J ends lost 6 bases and 2 bases, in that order; junction bases with no gene match: 6. CDR1 LGHNT and CDR2 FRNRAP come from the germline V gene. CDR3 sequence: CASGGPTGNYGYTF. CDR3 in DNA: TGTGCTAGTGGGGGACCGACAGGGAACTATGGCTACACCTTC.

This sequence joins TRBV5-4 and TRBJ2-2; TRBD2 matches 9 bases. V was pared by 0 bases and J by 1 base, with 1 base of the junction left unmatched. The germline gives CDR1 SGHNT, CDR2 YYREEE (reference sequence). This CDR3 is built from 16 residues. CDR3 in DNA: TGTGCCAGCAGCTTGGGACTAGCGGAGAACACCGGGGAGCTGTTTTTT. This codes for CASSLGLAENTGELFF.